This TCR beta chain was profiled in a study of beta chain features in type 1 diabetes. Study-wide context: Sorted cells numbering 107,917,701 were examined across all samples. Study-level points and caveats: Type 1 diabetes patients had VDJ junctions that carried fewer insertions and more deletions.

V was pared by 0 bases and J by 10 bases, with 9 bases between. CDR3 size: 12 residues. Germline loops: CDR1 MNHEY, CDR2 SVGAGI. Sequencing targeted expressed TCRB transcripts, as all isolated RNA had been reverse transcribed. Clones were read by immunoSEQ multiplex PCR, and TCRdb kept only the in-frame ones, dropping some. Found here are about 150,000 clones, around 8% of them singletons; the top ten hold nearly 0.65%. As for this clone: Its specificity is unknown.

The receptor comes from a man aged 18 to 35 in good health. V gene TRBV6-5 combines with J gene TRBJ2-5, with TRBD1 as a possible D gene (5 bases). The sequenced sample was central memory CD4+ T cells from blood. CDR3 loop: CASSYSQGSQYF. The CDR3 DNA is TGTGCCAGCAGTTACTCCCAGGGAAGCCAGTACTTC.